The T cell receptor beta chain described here comes from a study of tumor-infiltrating lymphocytes in primary liver carcinoma. CDR3 length: 14 amino acids. CDR1 and CDR2 from the germline V gene are SEHNR and FQNEAQ (reference sequence). Trimming pared 2 bases from V and 0 bases from J, leaving 4 bases between. For this clonotype: The antigen is unknown. One base away lies a much larger clone, so this may be a sequencing read error. The conserved phenylalanine or tryptophan is not found at the CDR3 terminus, so this likely reflects a read error.

Synthesis of TCR beta cDNA was carried out from about 500 ng total RNA with a constant-region primer. Nested multiplex PCR, run for three rounds with slightly modified ARM-PCR, yielded TCR beta libraries. Two initial PCR rounds of approximately 10 cycles each paired TRBV1-TRBV30 forward primers with a C-beta reverse primer. TCRdb independently ran MiXCR on the multiplex PCR reads; one entry per CDR3 protein. The sample includes fewer than 250,000 distinct CDR3 sequences, around 81% seen only once; the top ten take over 15%. General study results and limits: Lesser overlap characterized tumor-adjacent and tumor-blood pairs relative to tumor region pairs.

Co-extracted RNA and DNA came from around 20-30 mg of unsorted bulk tissue. The chain uses TRBV7-9 and TRBJ2-2, with unresolved D. Sequenced material: tumor tissue from primary liver carcinoma. The TCR comes from a man aged 40-49 years with primary liver carcinoma and hepatitis B virus infection. For the CDR3, the DNA is TGTGCCAGCAGCTTATTTGCGAACACCGGGGAGCTGTTTTCT. This sequence encodes CASSLFANTGELFS.